The T cell receptor (beta chain) under discussion was sequenced for a study of cytomegalovirus exposure and HLA in healthy donors. Findings of the study overall: Many donors carried some public TCRs, although rarity characterized most TCR sequences. Reportedly, diagnosis of cytomegalovirus status by the classifier showed high specificity and sensitivity.

Concerning this clone itself: As yet, its antigen is unknown.

The CDR3 sequence is 13 residues long. The germline V gene has CDR1 MGHRA and CDR2 YSYEKL. Trimming took 1 base from V and 6 from J, leaving 10 bases between them. Profiling relied on immunoSEQ multiplex PCR, and the TCRdb table lists in-frame clones only, not all of them. The sample shows about 170,000 clones, approximately 87% of them seen only once. The donors were members of the validation cohort comprising over a hundred subjects, separate from the roughly 680-subject first cohort. V usage is TRBV4-1 and J usage is TRBJ2-7; D remains ambiguous. The sequenced sample consisted of PBMCs. The TCR comes from a woman aged 25 to 39 in good health and CMV-seronegative. The CDR3 DNA follows: TGCGCCAGCAGCCAAGCTATTGGGATCGAGCAGTACTTC. It translates to CASSQAIGIEQYF.